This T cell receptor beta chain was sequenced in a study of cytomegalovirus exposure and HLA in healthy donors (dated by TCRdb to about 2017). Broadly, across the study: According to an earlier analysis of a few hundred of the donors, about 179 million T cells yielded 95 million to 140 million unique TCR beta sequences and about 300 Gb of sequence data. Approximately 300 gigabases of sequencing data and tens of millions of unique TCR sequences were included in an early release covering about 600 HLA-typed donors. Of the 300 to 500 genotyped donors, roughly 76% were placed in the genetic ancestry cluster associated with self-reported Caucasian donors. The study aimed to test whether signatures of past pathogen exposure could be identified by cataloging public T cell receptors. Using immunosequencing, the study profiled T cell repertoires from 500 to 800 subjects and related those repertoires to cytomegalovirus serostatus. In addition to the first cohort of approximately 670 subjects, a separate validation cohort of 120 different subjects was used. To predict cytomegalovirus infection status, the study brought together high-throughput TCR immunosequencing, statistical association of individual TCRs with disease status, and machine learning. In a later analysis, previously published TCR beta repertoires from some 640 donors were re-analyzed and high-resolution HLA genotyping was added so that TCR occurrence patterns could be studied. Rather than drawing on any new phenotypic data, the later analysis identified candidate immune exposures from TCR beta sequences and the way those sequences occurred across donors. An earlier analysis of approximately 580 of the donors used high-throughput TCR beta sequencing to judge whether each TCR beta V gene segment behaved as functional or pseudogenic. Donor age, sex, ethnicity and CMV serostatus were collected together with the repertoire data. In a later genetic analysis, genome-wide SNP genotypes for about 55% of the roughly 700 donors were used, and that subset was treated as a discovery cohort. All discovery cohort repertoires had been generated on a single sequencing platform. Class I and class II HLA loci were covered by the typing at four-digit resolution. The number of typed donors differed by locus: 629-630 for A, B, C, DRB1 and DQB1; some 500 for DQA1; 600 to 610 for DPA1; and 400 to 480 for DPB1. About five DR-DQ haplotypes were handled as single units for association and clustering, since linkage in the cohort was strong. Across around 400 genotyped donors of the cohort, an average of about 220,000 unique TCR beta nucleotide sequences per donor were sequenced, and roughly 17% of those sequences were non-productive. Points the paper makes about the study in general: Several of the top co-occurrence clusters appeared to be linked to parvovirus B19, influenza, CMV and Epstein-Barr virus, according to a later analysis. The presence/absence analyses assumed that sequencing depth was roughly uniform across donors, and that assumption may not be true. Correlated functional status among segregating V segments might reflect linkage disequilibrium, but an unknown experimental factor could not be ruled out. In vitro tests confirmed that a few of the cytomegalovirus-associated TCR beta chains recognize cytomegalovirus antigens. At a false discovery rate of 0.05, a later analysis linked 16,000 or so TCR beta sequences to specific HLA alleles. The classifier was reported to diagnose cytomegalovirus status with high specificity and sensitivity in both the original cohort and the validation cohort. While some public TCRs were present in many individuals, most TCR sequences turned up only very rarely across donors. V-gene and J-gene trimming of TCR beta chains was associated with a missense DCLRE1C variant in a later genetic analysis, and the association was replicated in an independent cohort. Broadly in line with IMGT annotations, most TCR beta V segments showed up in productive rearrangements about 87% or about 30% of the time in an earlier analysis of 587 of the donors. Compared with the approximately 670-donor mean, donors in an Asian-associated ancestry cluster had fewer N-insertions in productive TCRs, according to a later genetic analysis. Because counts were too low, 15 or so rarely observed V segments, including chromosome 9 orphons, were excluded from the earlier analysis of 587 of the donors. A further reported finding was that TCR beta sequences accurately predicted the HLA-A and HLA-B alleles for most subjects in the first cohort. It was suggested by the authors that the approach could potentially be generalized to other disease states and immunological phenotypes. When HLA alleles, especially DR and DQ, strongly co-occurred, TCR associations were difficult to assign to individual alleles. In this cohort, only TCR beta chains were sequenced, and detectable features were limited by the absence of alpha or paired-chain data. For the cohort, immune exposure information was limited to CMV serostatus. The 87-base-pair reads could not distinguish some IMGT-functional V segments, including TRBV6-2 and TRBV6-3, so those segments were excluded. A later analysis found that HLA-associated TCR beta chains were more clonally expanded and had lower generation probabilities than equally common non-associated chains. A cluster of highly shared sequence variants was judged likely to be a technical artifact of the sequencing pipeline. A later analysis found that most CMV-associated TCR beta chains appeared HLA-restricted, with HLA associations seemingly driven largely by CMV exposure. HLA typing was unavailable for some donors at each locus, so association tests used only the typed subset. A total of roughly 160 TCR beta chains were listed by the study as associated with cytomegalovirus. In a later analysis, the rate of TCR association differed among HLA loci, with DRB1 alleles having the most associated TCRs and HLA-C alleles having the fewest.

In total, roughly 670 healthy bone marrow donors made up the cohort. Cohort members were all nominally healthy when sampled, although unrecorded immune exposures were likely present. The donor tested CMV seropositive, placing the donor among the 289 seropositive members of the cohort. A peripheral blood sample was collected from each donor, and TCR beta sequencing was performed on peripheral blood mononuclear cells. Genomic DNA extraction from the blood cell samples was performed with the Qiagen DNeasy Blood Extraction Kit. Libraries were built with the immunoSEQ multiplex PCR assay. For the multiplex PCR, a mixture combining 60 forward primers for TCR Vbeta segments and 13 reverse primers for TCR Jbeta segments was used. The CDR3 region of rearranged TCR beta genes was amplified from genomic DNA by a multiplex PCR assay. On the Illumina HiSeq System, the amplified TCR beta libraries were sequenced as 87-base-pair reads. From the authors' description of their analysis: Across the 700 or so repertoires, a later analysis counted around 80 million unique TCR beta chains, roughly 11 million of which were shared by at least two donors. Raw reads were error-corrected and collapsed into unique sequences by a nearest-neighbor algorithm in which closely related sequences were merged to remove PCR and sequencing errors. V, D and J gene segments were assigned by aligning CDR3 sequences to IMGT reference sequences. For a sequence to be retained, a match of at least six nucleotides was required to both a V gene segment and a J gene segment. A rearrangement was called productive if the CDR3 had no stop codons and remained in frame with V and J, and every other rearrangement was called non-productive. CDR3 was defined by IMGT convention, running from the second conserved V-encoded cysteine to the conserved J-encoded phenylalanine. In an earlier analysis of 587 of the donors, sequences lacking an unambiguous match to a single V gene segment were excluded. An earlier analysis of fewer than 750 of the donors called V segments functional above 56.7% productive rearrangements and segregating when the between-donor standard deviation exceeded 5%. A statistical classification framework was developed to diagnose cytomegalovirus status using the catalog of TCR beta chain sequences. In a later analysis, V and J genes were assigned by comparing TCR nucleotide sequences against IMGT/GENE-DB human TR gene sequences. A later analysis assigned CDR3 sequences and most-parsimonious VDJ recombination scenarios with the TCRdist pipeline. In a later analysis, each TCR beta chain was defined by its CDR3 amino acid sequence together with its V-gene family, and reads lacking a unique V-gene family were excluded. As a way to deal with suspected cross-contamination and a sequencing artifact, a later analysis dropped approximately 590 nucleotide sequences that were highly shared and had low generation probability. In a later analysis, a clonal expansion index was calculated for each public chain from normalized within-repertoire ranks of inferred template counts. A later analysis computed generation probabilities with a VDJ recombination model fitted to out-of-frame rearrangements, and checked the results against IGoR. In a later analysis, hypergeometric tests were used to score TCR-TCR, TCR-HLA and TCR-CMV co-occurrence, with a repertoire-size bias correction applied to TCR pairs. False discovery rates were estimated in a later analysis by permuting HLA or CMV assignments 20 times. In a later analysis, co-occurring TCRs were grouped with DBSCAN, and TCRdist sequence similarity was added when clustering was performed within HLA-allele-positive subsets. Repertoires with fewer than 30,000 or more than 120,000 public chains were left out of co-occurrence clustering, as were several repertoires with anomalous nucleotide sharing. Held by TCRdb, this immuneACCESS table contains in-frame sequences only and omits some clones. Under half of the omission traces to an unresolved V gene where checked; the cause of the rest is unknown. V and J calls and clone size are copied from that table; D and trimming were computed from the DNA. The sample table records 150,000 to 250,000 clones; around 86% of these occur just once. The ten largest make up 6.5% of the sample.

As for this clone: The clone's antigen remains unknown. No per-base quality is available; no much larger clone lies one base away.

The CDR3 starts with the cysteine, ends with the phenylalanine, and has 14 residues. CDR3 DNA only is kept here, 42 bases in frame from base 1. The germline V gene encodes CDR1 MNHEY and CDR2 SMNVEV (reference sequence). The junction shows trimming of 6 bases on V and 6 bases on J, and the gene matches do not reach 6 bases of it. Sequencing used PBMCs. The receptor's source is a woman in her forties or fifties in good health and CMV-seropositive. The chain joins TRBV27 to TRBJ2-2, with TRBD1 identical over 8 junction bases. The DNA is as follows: TGTGCCAGCAGCCCAGGGGGCTTCGCCGGGGAGCTGTTTTTT. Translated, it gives CASSPGGFAGELFF.